This TCR beta chain was obtained from a study of cytomegalovirus exposure and HLA in healthy donors. Study-wide points: DRB1 showed the most TCR associations and HLA-C the fewest in a later analysis, as rates varied by HLA locus. The study flagged approximately 180 TCR beta chains as cytomegalovirus-associated. Later on, analysis showed that most CMV-associated TCR beta chains appeared to be HLA-restricted.

The PCR had 60 Vbeta and 13 Jbeta primers. Sequencing used immunoSEQ multiplex PCR; TCRdb keeps in-frame clones, though not all of them. The sample shows around 140,000 clones, around 77% of them seen only once. From germline, CDR1 is SNHLY and CDR2 FYNNEI. The CDR3 is 13 residues long. V lost 4 bases and J 5 bases, leaving 8 bases between the germline ends. On this clone itself: The target antigen is unknown.

This TCR came from a woman in her sixties in good health and CMV-seronegative. V gene TRBV2 combines with J gene TRBJ1-4; D remains unclear. The source material was PBMCs. The CDR3 region has the DNA TGTGCCAGCAGTGCGTTCCGGAATGAAAAACTGTTTTTT. The encoded protein is CASSAFRNEKLFF.